This T cell receptor beta chain was profiled in a study of CD8+CD57+ T cells in acquired aplastic anemia. Germline CDR1 KGHDR, CDR2 SFDVKD. The CDR3 sequence is 15 residues long. The V segment lost 9 bases and the J segment 2 bases; nucleotides outside the gene matches: 1. Profiles of TCR beta VDJ and CDR3 were generated from a genomic DNA template. TCRdb re-analysed the reads in MiXCR, keeping a single row per CDR3 protein. Found here are under 250,000 distinct CDR3 sequences, 60% to 80% of them singletons; the top ten hold roughly 62%. Patients chosen for sequencing had shown CD8+CD57+ cell expansion by flow cytometry.

Sequences were obtained from sorted CD4+, CD8+, or CD8+CD57+ T cells (not recorded which) from PBMCs. The chain couples TRBV24-1 to TRBJ2-1; 15 nucleotides agree with TRBD2. This receptor was obtained from a human donor with aplastic anemia. CDR3 coding DNA: TGTGCCACCGGGACTAGCGGGAGGACCTACAATGAGCAGTTCTTC. This codes for CATGTSGRTYNEQFF.